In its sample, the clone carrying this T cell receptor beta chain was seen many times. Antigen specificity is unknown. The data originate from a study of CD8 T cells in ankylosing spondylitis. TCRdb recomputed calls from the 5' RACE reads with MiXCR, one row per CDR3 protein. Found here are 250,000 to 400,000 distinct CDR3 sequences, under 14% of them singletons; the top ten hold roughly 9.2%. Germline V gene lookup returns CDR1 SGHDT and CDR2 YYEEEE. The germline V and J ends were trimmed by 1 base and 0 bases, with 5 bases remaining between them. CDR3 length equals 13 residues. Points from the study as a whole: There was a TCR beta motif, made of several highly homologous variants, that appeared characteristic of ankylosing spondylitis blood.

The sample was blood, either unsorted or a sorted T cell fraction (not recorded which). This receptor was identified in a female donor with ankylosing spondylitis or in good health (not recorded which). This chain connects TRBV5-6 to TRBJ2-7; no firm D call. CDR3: CASSLLDSYEQYF. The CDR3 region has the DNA TGTGCCAGCAGCTTGTTGGACTCCTACGAGCAGTACTTC.